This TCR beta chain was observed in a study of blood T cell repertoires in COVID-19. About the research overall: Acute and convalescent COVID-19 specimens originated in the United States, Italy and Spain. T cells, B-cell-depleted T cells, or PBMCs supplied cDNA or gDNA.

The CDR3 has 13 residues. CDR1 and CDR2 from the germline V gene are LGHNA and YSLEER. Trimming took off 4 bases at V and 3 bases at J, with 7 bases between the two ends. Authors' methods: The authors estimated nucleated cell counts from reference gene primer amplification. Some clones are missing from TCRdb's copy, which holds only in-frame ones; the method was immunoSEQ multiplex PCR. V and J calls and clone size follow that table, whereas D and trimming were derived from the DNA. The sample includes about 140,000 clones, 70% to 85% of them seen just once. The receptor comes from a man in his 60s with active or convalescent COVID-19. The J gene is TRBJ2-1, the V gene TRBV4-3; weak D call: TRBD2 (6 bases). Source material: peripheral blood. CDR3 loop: CASSPGSYNEQFF. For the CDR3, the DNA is TGCGCCAGCAGCCCCGGGAGCTACAATGAGCAGTTCTTC.